This TCR beta chain was observed in a study of CD8 T cells in Susac syndrome. An amount of RNA that ranged from roughly 0.45 to 1 ug was reverse transcribed with random hexamers. An immunoSEQ multiplex PCR generated amplified TCR beta CDR3 products spanning 54 Vbeta and 13 Jbeta. TCRdb reprocessed the immunoSEQ multiplex PCR reads via MiXCR and lists one record per CDR3 protein. The table has approximately 190,000 distinct CDR3 sequences, about 96% seen once; the top ten hold roughly 0.088%. This CDR3 has 15 amino acids. Trimming cost V 2 bases and J 5 bases; bases outside gene matches: 9. Germline-derived CDR1 and CDR2 are DFQATT and SNEGSKA (reference sequence).

The sequencing input was CD4+ T cells from PBMCs. The chain employs TRBV20-1 and TRBJ2-1; 7 nucleotides agree with TRBD2. This TCR was recovered from a human donor with multiple sclerosis. CDR3 protein: CSARSRGSLHNEQFF. The DNA for the CDR3 is TGCAGTGCTAGAAGCCGCGGGAGCCTTCACAATGAGCAGTTCTTC.